This T cell receptor beta chain is from a study of blood T cell repertoires in COVID-19. The CDR3 extends over 13 amino acids. Germline V gives CDR1 SGHRS, CDR2 YFSETQ. Between the trimmed V and J ends, which lost 4 bases and 10 bases, there was a span of 17 bases. Authors' processing steps: Reference gene primers were amplified, and this amplification served to estimate nucleated cell counts. Sequenced by immunoSEQ multiplex PCR; TCRdb stores in-frame clones only, minus some. From that table come the V and J calls and clone size; the DNA was used to work out D and trimming. Of more than 100,000 clones listed, 84% were seen once; the top ten hold approximately 12%.

The chain combines TRBV5-1 with TRBJ1-2, with D possibly matching TRBD1 (6 bases). Sequences were obtained from peripheral blood. This TCR came from a human donor in a cohort sampled during active COVID-19. The CDR3 DNA follows: TGCGCCAGCAGCCCTGGGAGGGGGGATGACTACACCTTC. As protein: CASSPGRGDDYTF.